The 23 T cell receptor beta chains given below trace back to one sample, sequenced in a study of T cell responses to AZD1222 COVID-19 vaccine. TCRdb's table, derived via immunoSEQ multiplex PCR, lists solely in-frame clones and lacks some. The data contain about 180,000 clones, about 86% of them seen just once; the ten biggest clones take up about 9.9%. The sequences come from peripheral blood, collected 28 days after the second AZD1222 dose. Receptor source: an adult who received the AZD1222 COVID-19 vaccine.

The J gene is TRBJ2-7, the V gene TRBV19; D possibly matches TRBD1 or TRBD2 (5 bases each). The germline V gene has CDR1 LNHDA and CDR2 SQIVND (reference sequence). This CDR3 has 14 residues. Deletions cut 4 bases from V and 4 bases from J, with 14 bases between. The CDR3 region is CASSTGAGIYEQYF. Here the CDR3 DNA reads TGTGCCAGTAGTACCGGGGCAGGGATTTACGAGCAGTACTTC.

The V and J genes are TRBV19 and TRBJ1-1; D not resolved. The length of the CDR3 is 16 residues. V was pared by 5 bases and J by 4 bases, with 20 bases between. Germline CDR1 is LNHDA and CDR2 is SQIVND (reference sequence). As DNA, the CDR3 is TGTGCCAGTAGTCTCCGGTCGACCTATCCCCTCACTGAAGCTTTCTTT. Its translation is CASSLRSTYPLTEAFF.

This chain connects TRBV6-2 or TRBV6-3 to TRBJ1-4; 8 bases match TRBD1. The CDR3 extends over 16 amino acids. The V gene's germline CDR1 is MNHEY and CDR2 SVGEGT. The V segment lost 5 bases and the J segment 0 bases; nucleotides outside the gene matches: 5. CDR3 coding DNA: TGTGCCAGCAGTCCGGGACAGGCTGCAACTAATGAAAAACTGTTTTTT. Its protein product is CASSPGQAATNEKLFF.

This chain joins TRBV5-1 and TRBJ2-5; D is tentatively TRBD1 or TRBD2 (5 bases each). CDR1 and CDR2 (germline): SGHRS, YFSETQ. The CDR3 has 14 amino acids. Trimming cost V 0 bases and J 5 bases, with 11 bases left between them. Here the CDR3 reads CASSLEGTKETQYF. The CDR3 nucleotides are TGCGCCAGCAGCTTGGAGGGGACCAAGGAGACCCAGTACTTC. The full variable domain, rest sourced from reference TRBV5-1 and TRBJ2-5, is KAGVTQTPRYLIKTRGQQVTLSCSPISGHRSVSWYQQTPGQGLQFLFEYFSETQRNKGNFPGRFSGRQFSNSRSEMNVSTLELGDSALYLCASSLEGTKETQYFGPGTRLLVL.

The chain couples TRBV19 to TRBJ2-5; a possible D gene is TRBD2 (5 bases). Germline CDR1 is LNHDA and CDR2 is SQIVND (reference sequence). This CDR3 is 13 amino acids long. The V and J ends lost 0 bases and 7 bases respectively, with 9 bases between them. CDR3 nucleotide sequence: TGTGCCAGTAGTATAGAACTAGTGGGGACCCAGTACTTC. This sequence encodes CASSIELVGTQYF.

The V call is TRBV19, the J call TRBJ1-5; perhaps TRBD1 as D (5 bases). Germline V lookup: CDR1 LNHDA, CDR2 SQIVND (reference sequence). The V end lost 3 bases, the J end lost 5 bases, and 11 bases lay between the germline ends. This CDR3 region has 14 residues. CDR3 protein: CASSMGWGDQPQHF. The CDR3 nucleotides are TGTGCCAGTAGTATGGGTTGGGGGGATCAGCCCCAGCATTTT.

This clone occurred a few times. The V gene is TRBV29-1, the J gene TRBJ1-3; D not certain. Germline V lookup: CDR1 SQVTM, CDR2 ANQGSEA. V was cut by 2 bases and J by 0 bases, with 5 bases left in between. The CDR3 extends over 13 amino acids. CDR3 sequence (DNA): TGCAGCGTTGAACCTTTCTCTGGAAACACCATATATTTT. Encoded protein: CSVEPFSGNTIYF. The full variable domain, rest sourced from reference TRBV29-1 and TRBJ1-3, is SAVISQKPSRDICQRGTSLTIQCQVDSQVTMMFWYRQQPGQSLTLIATANQGSEATYESGFVIDKFPISRPNLTFSTLTVSNMSPEDSSIYLCSVEPFSGNTIYFGEGSWLTVV.

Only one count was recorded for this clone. The DNA for the CDR3 is TGTGCCAGCAGTTACTCGGTCGTAGAGACCCAGTACTTC. Encoded protein: CASSYSVVETQYF. V is TRBV6-5 and J is TRBJ2-5; no reliable D call. CDR3 length: 13 residues. Germline V gene sequence: CDR1 MNHEY, CDR2 SVGAGI. V gave up 0 bases and J gave up 4 bases, with 6 bases separating them.

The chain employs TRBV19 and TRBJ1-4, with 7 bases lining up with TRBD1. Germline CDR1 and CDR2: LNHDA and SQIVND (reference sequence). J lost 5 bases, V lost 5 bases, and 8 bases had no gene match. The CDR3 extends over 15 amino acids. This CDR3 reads CASSVGTATNEKLFF. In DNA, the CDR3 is TGTGCCAGTAGTGTAGGGACAGCGACAAATGAAAAACTGTTTTTT.

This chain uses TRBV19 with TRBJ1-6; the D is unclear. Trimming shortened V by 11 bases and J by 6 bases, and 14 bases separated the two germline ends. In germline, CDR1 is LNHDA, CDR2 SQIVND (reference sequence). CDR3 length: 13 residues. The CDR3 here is CAVGRGPNSPLHF. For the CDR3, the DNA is TGTGCCGTGGGGAGAGGGCCTAATTCACCCCTCCACTTT. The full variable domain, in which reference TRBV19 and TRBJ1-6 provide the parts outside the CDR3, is DGGITQSPKYLFRKEGQNVTLSCEQNLNHDAMYWYRQDPGQGLRLIYYSQIVNDFQKGDIAEGYSVSREKKESFPLTVTSAQKNPTAFYLCAVGRGPNSPLHFGNGTRLTVT.

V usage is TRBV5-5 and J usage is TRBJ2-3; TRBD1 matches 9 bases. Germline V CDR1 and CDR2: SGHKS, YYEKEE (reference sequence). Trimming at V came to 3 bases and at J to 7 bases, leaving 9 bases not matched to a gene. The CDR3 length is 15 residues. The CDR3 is CASSWGGQGSYTQYF. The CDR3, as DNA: TGTGCCAGCAGCTGGGGGGGACAGGGCAGCTATACGCAGTATTTT. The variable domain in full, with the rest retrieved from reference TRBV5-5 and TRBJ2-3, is DAGVTQSPTHLIKTRGQQVTLRCSPISGHKSVSWYQQVLGQGPQFIFQYYEKEERGRGNFPDRFSARQFPNYSSELNVNALLLGDSALYLCASSWGGQGSYTQYFGPGTRLTVL.

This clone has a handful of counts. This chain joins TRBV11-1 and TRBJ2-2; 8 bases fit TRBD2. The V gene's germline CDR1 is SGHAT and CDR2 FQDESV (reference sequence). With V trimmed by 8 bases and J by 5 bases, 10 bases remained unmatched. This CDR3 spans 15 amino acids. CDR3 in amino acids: CASSSGLGGTGELFF. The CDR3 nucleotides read TGTGCCAGCTCATCGGGACTAGGGGGGACCGGGGAGCTGTTTTTT.

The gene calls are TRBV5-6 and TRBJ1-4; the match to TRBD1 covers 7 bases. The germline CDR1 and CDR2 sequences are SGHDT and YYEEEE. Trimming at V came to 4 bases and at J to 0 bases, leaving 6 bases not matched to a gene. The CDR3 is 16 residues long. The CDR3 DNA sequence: TGTGCCAGCAGCCAGGGGGAAAGCTCAACTAATGAAAAACTGTTTTTT. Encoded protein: CASSQGESSTNEKLFF.

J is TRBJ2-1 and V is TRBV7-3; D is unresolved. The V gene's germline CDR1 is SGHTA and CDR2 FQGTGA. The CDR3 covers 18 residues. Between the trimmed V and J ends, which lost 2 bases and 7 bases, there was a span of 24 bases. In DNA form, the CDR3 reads TGTGCCAGCAGCTTACATGACTGGGGTCAGATCCCTTTGAATGAGCAGTTCTTC. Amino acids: CASSLHDWGQIPLNEQFF.

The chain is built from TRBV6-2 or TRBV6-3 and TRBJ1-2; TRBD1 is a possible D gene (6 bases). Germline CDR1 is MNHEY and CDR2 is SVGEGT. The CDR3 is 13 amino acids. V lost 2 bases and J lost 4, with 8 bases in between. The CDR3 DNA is TGTGCCAGCAGTTACCCACAGGGCTATGGCTACACCTTC. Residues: CASSYPQGYGYTF.

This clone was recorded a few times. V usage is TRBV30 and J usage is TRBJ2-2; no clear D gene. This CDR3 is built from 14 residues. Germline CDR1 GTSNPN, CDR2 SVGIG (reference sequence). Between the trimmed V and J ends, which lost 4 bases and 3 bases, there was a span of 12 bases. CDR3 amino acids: CAWTENTHTGELFF. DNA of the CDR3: TGTGCCTGGACGGAGAACACCCACACCGGGGAGCTGTTTTTT.

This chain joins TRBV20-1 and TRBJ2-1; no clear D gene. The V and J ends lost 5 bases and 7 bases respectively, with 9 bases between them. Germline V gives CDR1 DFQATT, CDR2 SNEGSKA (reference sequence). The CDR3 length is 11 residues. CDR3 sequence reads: CSASNWNEQFF. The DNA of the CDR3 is TGCAGTGCTTCCAATTGGAATGAGCAGTTCTTC.

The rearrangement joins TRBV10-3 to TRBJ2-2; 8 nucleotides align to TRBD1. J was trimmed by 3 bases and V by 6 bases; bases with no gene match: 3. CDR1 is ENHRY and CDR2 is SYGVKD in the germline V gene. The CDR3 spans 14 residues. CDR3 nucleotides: TGTGCCATCAGCCGGACAGGGTACACCGGGGAGCTGTTTTTT. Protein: CAISRTGYTGELFF.

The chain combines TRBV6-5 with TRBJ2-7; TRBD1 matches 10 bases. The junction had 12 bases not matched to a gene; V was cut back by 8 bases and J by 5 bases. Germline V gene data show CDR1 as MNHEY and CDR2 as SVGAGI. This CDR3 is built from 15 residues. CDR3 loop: CASSSRGQGVHEQYF. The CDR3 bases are TGTGCCAGCTCCTCACGCGGACAGGGGGTCCACGAGCAGTACTTC.

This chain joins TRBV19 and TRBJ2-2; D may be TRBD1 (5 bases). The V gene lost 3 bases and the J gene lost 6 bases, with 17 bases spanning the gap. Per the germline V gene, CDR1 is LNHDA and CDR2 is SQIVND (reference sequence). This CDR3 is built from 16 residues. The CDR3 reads CASSIGFQGRPGELFF. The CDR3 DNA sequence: TGTGCCAGTAGTATTGGGTTCCAGGGAAGGCCCGGGGAGCTGTTTTTT.

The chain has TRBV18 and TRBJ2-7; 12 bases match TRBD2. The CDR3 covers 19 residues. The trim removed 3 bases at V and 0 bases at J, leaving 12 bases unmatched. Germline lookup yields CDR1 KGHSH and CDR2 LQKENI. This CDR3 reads CASSPLALRTSGVSYEQYF. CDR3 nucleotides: TGTGCCAGCTCACCTCTTGCCCTTCGGACTAGCGGGGTCTCCTACGAGCAGTACTTC.

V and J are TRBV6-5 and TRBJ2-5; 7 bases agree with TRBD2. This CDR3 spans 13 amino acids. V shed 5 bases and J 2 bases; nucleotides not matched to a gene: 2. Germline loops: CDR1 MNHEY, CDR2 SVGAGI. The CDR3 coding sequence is TGTGCCAGCAGTCCTAGCGGACAAGAGACCCAGTACTTC. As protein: CASSPSGQETQYF.

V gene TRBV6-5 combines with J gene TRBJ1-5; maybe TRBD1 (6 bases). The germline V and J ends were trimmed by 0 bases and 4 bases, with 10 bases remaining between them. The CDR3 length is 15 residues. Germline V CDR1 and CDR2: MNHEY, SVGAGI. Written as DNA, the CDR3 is TGTGCCAGCAGTTACTCGGGAGGGGGGAATCAGCCCCAGCATTTT. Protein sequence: CASSYSGGGNQPQHF.